This record concerns one T cell receptor beta chain sequence. Its antigen is still unknown. No base-level quality is on record; no much larger clone is a single base apart. In the prospective study, participants were roughly 18 to 89 years old, resided in 24 geographic areas of the United States, and were enrolled through a virtual design. To assign participants to cohorts, the prospective study relied on clinical history that participants themselves reported in a screening survey and a study questionnaire. Recovered participants in ImmuneRACE Cohort 3 were defined by two consecutive negative NP/OP PCR tests, clearance by a healthcare professional, or resolution of symptoms. Each participant in the prospective study had whole blood, serum and a nasopharyngeal or oropharyngeal swab collected by mobile phlebotomists. Additional blood draws and questionnaires over an approximately two-month period could optionally be provided by prospective study participants. Blood samples from the prospective study were shipped frozen or at room temperature prior to DNA extraction.

The germline V end is reduced by 5 bases and the J end by 3 bases; junction bases left unmatched: 9. CDR1 and CDR2 (KGHDR, SFDVKD) derive from the germline V gene. From the cysteine up to the phenylalanine, the CDR3 has a length of 16 residues. Only CDR3 DNA remains: 48 bases, in frame from the first base. TCRbeta CDR3 regions were amplified from genomic DNA using the immunoSEQ Assay, a bias-controlled multiplex PCR. On the study's bioinformatics: Nucleated cell counts per sample were estimated from amplification of reference gene primers within the assay. To quantify the absolute abundance of each unique TCRbeta CDR3 rearrangement, sequence reads were collapsed and filtered. For each sample, productive Simpson clonality was calculated as the square root of Simpson's diversity index across productive rearrangements. TCRdb provides this immuneACCESS table in a form limited to in-frame rearrangements. Some clones are lacking; in checked studies, under half of them reflect an unresolved V gene, and why the rest are absent is not known. The V and J calls and clone size come from that table; D and trimming were worked out from the DNA. This sample gives around 310,000 clones in total; around nine tenths of them show up just once. The ten largest clones take up about 9.9% of the sample.

The sample is drawn from a study of blood T cell repertoires in COVID-19 (dated by TCRdb to 2018 to 2020). Broadly, across the study: Samples from collaborators originated in the United States, Italy and Spain and spanned both the acute and convalescent phases of COVID-19. The repertoires were made available in a free public database intended to serve as a resource for research on the immune response to SARS-CoV-2. Sample metadata almost always included a de-identified subject ID, COVID-19 status, age in years and sex. The prospective study material was composed of cDNA or gDNA derived from T cells, B-cell-depleted T cells, or PBMCs. The dataset comprised deeply sampled blood TCRbeta repertoires from subjects exposed to, actively infected with, or recovered from COVID-19. The samples were drawn from two sources: the first 160 participants of the ongoing ImmuneRACE study, and 1,200 or so subjects contributed by 6 global collaborators. Where available, HLA class I and class II types were obtained from metadata supplied by the sample provider rather than from assay-based typing.

What the authors observed across the whole study: The amount of clinical and demographic metadata varied by source and participant and was provided uncurated.

The TCR comes from a woman between 40 and 50 years old who had recovered from COVID-19. The sample was PBMCs or T cells enriched from blood (not recorded which). The receptor chain draws on TRBV24-1 and TRBJ2-1, with 7 middle bases fitting TRBD1. CDR3 reads: CATSARQGMGYNEQFF. The nucleotide sequence is given as TGTGCCACCAGTGCCCGACAGGGAATGGGCTACAATGAGCAGTTCTTC.